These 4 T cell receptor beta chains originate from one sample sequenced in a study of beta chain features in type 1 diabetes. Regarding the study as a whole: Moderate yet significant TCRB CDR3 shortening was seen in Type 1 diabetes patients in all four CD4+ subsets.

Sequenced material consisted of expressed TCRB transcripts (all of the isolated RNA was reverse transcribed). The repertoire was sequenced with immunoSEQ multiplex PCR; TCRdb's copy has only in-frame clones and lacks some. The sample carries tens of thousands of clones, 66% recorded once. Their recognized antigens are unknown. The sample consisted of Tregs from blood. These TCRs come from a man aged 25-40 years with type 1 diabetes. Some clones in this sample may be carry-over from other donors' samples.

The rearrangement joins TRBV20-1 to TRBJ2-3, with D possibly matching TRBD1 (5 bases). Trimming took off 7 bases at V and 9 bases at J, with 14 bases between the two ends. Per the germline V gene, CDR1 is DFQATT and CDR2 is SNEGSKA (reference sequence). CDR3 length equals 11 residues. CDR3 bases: TGCAGTGTTGTTGCCCCAGGGACGCAGTATTTT. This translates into CSVVAPGTQYF.

This CDR3 reads CASRTGLNTIYF. In DNA, the CDR3 is TGTGCCAGCAGGACAGGGTTAAACACCATATATTTT. The rearrangement joins TRBV27 to TRBJ1-3, with 7 bases fitting TRBD1. CDR3 size: 12 residues. The junction had 2 bases not matched to a gene; V was cut back by 6 bases and J by 6 bases. CDR1 MNHEY and CDR2 SMNVEV come from the germline V gene (reference sequence).

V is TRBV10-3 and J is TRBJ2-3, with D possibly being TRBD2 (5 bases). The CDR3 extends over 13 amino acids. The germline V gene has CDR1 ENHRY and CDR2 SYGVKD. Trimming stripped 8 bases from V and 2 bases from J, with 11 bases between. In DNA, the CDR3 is TGTGCCATCGCGACTACCCCCACAGATACGCAGTATTTT. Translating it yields CAIATTPTDTQYF.

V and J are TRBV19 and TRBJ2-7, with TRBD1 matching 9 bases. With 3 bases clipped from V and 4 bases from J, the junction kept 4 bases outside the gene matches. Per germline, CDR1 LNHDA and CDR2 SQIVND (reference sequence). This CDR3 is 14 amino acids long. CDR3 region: CASSIRDRVYEQYF. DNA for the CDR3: TGTGCCAGTAGTATCCGGGACAGGGTTTACGAGCAGTACTTC. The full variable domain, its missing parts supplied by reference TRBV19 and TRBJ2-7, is DGGITQSPKYLFRKEGQNVTLSCEQNLNHDAMYWYRQDPGQGLRLIYYSQIVNDFQKGDIAEGYSVSREKKESFPLTVTSAQKNPTAFYLCASSIRDRVYEQYFGPGTRLTVT.